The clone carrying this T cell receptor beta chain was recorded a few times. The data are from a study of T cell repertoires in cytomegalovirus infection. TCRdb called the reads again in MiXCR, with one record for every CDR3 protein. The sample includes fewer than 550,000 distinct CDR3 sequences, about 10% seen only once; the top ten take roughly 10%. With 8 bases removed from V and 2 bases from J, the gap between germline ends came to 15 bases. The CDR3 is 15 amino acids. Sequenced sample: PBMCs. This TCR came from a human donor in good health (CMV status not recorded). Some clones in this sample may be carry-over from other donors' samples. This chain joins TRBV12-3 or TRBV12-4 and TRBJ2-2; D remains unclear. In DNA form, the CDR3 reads TGTGCCAGCGTGATAGGCTGGGGAAACACCGGGGAGCTGTTTTTT. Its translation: CASVIGWGNTGELFF.